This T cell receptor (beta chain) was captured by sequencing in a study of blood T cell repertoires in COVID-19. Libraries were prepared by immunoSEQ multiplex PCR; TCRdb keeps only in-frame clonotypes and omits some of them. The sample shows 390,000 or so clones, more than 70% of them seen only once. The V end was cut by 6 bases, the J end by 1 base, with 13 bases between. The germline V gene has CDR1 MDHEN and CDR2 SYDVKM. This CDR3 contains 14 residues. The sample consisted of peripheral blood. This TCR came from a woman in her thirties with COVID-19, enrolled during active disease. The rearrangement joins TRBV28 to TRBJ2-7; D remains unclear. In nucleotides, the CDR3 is TGTGCCAGCAGCGGCGTACAGCCGTCCTACGAGCAGTACTTC. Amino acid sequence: CASSGVQPSYEQYF.